This entry lists 11 T cell receptor beta chains sequenced from one sample in a study of spatial heterogeneity in lung cancer. Study-wide findings and caveats: One measure, the expanded intratumoral alpha and beta TCR count, tracked tumor mutation counts.

TCRdb used MiXCR to reprocess the 5' RACE reads, holding one entry per CDR3 protein. The sample shows 4,000 or so distinct CDR3 sequences, around 10% of them seen only once. Antigen specificity for these receptors is unknown. Time point reported: sample taken at primary tumor resection. This material consisted of lung tumor tissue, taken at surgery. The receptor source for this set is a male donor with early-stage non-small cell lung cancer.

Within the sample, this clonotype is medium-sized. The rearrangement uses TRBV7-2 and TRBJ2-3; the D gene is possibly TRBD2 (5 bases). The germline V gene has CDR1 SGHTA and CDR2 FQGNSA. V lost 5 bases and J lost 1, with 13 bases in between. The CDR3 length is 15 residues. The CDR3 region is CASSLDYWGTDTQYF. The CDR3 bases are TGTGCCAGCAGCCTAGACTATTGGGGCACAGATACGCAGTATTTT.

This clonotype is judged medium-sized. V gene TRBV20-1 combines with J gene TRBJ2-1; D is ambiguous. The germline gives CDR1 DFQATT, CDR2 SNEGSKA (reference sequence). V lost 5 bases to trimming and J lost 4 bases, with 6 bases between them. The CDR3 is made up of 11 amino acids. The CDR3 spells CSADKYNEQFF. CDR3 coding DNA: TGCAGTGCTGACAAGTACAATGAGCAGTTCTTC.

This clonotype was seen at least ten times. J is TRBJ2-7 and V is TRBV6-5; TRBD1 is a possible D gene (6 bases). Germline-derived CDR1 and CDR2 are MNHEY and SVGAGI. This CDR3 has 15 amino acids. Trimming pared 2 bases from V and 1 base from J, leaving 12 bases between. CDR3 amino acids: CASSYGGDASYEQYF. The CDR3 nucleotides are TGTGCCAGCAGTTACGGGGGCGATGCGTCCTACGAGCAGTACTTC.

Points on this clonotype: The junction departs from the called germline gene at one end, perhaps through a read error. The chain couples TRBV6-1 to TRBJ2-3, with D maybe TRBD2 (7 bases). The V gene's germline CDR1 is MNHNS and CDR2 SASEGT. The length of the CDR3 is 13 residues. The CDR3 loop reads CASTREGQDMQYF. CDR3 DNA sequence: TGTGCCAGCACAAGGGAGGGACAAGATATGCAGTATTTT.

Only a few counts were recorded for this clonotype. The genes are TRBV27 and TRBJ2-1, with D hard to call. This CDR3 has 16 residues. Germline CDR1 reads MNHEY; CDR2 reads SMNVEV (reference sequence). Trimming took off 0 bases at V and 0 bases at J, with 9 bases between the two ends. The CDR3 DNA follows: TGTGCCAGCAGTTTATCCTCAATTAGCTCCTACAATGAGCAGTTCTTC. Its protein is CASSLSSISSYNEQFF.

This clonotype was recorded at least ten times. V and J are TRBV12-3 or TRBV12-4 and TRBJ1-2, with 8 nucleotides matching TRBD1. The CDR3 spans 14 residues. V shed 5 bases, J shed 7 bases, and the junction held 9 bases outside the gene matches. CDR3 loop: CASSHTGQGGGYTF. The CDR3 DNA is TGTGCCAGCAGTCATACAGGACAGGGCGGTGGCTACACCTTC.

Judged by abundance, this clonotype is medium-sized. This chain joins TRBV11-3 and TRBJ2-5; 14 positions match TRBD2. The CDR3 consists of 15 residues. Germline CDR1 reads SGHNT; CDR2 reads YENEEA. J lost 5 bases, V lost 5 bases, and 4 bases had no gene match. In DNA, the CDR3 is TGTGCCAGCAGCAAAGGACTAGCGGGGGGTGAGACCCAGTACTTC. This translates into CASSKGLAGGETQYF. The full variable domain, rest sourced from reference TRBV11-3 and TRBJ2-5, is EAGVVQSPRYKIIEKKQPVAFWCNPISGHNTLYWYLQNLGQGPELLIRYENEEAVDDSQLPKDRFSAERLKGVDSTLKIQPAELGDSAVYLCASSKGLAGGETQYFGPGTRLLVL.

This clonotype rates as medium-sized (0.01 to 0.1%). The chain has TRBV6-1 and TRBJ2-7, with D tentatively TRBD2 (5 bases). Trimming cost V 5 bases and J 3 bases, with 11 bases left between them. The germline V gene has CDR1 MNHNS and CDR2 SASEGT. The CDR3 is 13 amino acids. The CDR3 coding sequence is TGTGCCAGCAGTCCCTCCGGGGACTACGAGCAGTACTTC. Protein product: CASSPSGDYEQYF.

V is TRBV9 and J is TRBJ2-3; D ambiguous. Per germline, CDR1 SGDLS and CDR2 YYNGEE. The CDR3 extends over 12 amino acids. V lost 1 base and J lost 5, with 5 bases in between. CDR3 sequence: CASSVYQDTQYF. CDR3 bases: TGTGCCAGCAGCGTATATCAAGATACGCAGTATTTT. The entire variable domain, with the rest obtained from reference TRBV9 and TRBJ2-3, is as follows: DSGVTQTPKHLITATGQRVTLRCSPRSGDLSVYWYQQSLDQGLQFLIQYYNGEERAKGNILERFSAQQFPDLHSELNLSSLELGDSALYFCASSVYQDTQYFGPGTRLTVL.

This clonotype showed up just a few times. The V and J genes are TRBV20-1 and TRBJ2-3; D uncertain. The germline gives CDR1 DFQATT, CDR2 SNEGSKA (reference sequence). Between the trimmed V and J ends, which lost 2 bases and 0 bases, there was a span of 6 bases. This CDR3 spans 13 amino acids. CDR3 sequence reads: CSARKRSTDTQYF. DNA of the CDR3: TGCAGTGCTAGAAAACGGAGCACAGATACGCAGTATTTT.

This clonotype was detected many times. V and J are TRBV28 and TRBJ1-2; 9 nucleotides line up with TRBD1. Germline values: CDR1 MDHEN, CDR2 SYDVKM. With 5 bases clipped from V and 6 bases from J, the junction kept 10 bases outside the gene matches. This CDR3 contains 15 residues. CDR3 loop: CASSQTGQGIDGYTF. The CDR3 region has the DNA TGTGCCAGCAGTCAAACGGGACAGGGTATTGATGGCTACACCTTC.